The clone carrying this T cell receptor (beta chain) was counted only a few times. This entry belongs to a study of T-cell memory formation after mild COVID-19. This CDR3 region has 16 residues. Trimming removed 6 bases from V and 2 bases from J, with 17 bases in between. TCRdb re-called the 5' RACE reads through MiXCR, storing one row per CDR3 protein. This table has some 340,000 distinct CDR3 sequences, over 10% appearing once. Sequencing was performed on PBMCs or a T cell subset sorted from them (not recorded which). J is TRBJ2-1 and V is TRBV12-3 or TRBV12-4; maybe TRBD2 (6 bases). The receptor was isolated from a man between 18 and 35 years old who had mild COVID-19 (a few samples of this study predate the infection). Cell type and time point are not known. The DNA of the CDR3 is TGTGCCAGCAGCGGGAGAGGGGCGCGTACCTACAATGAGCAGTTCTTC. Translation: CASSGRGARTYNEQFF.